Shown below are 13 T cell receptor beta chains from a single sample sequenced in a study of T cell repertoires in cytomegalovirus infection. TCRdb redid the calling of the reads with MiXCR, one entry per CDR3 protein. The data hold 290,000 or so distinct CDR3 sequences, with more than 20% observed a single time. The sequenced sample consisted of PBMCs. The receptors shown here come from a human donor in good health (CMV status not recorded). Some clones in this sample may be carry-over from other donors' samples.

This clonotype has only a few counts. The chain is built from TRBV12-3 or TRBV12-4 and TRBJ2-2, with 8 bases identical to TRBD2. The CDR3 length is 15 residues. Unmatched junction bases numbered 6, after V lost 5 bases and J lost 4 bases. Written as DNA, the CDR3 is TGTGCCAGCAGTCCCGCCGGGGGGGGCACCGGGGAGCTGTTTTTT. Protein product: CASSPAGGGTGELFF.

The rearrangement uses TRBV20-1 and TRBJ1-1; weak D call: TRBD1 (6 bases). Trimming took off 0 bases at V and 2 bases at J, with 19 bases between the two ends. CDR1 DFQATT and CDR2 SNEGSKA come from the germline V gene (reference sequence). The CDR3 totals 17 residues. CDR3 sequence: CSARDAGQTSLNTEAFF. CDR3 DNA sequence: TGCAGTGCTAGAGATGCAGGACAGACATCCTTAAACACTGAAGCTTTCTTT.

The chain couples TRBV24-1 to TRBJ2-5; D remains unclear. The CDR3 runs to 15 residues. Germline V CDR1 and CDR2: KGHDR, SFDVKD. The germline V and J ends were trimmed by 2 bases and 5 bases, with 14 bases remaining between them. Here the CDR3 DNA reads TGTGCCACCAGTGATTCTGGCCAGATTGAGGAGACCCAGTACTTC. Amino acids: CATSDSGQIEETQYF.

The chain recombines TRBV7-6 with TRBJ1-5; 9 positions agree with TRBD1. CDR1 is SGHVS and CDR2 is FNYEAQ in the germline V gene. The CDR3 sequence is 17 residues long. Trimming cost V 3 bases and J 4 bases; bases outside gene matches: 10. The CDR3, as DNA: TGTGCCAGCAGCTTTGGACAGGGGCTCTCTCTTAATCAGCCCCAGCATTTT. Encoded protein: CASSFGQGLSLNQPQHF.

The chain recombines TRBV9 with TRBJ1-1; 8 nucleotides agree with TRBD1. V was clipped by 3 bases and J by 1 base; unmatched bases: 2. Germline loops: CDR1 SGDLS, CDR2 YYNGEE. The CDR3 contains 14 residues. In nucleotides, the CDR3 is TGTGCCAGCAGCGAGACAGGGGAGAACACTGAAGCTTTCTTT. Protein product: CASSETGENTEAFF.

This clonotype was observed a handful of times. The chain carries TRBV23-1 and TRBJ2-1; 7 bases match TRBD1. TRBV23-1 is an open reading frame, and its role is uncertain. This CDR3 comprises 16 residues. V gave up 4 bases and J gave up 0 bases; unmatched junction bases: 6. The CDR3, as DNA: TGCGCCAGCAGTCTGGCCCGGGACAGCTCCTACAATGAGCAGTTCTTC. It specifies CASSLARDSSYNEQFF.

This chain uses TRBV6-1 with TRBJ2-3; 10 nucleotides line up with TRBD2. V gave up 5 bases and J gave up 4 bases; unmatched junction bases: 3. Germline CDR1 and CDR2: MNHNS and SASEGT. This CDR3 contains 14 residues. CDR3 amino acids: CASSPGTSADTQYF. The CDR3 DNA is TGTGCCAGCAGTCCCGGGACTAGCGCAGATACGCAGTATTTT.

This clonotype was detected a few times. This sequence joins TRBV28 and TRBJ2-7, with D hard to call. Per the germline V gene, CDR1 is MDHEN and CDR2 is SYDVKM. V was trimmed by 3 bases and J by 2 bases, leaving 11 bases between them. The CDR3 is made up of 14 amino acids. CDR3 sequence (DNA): TGTGCCAGCAGTTTGTTCGGCACAACCTACGAGCAGTACTTC. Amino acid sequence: CASSLFGTTYEQYF.

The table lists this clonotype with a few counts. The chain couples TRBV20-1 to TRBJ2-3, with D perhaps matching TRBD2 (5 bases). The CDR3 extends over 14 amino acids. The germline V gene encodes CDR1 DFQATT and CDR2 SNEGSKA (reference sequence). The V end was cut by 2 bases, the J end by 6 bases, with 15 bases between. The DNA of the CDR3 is TGCAGTGCTAGACCCCGGGGTCCGGCGGATACGCAGTATTTT. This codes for CSARPRGPADTQYF.

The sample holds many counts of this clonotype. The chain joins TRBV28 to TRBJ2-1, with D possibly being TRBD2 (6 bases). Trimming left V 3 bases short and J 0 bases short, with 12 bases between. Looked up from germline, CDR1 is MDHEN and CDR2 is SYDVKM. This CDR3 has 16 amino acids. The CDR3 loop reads CASSLGLPSSYNEQFF. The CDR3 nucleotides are TGTGCCAGCAGTTTGGGACTCCCAAGCTCCTACAATGAGCAGTTCTTC.

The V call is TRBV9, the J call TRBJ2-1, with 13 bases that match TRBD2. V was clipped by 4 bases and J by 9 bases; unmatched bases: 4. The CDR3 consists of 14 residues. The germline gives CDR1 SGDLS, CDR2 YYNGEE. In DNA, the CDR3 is TGTGCCAGCAGCCCAGGACTAGCGGGAGCTGAGCAGTTCTTC. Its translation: CASSPGLAGAEQFF.

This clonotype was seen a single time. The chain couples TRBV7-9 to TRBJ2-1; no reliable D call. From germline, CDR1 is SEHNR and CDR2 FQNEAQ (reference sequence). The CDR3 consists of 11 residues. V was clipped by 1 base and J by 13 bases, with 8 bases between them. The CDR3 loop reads CASSLGSVQFF. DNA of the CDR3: TGTGCCAGCAGCTTAGGGTCAGTCCAGTTCTTC.

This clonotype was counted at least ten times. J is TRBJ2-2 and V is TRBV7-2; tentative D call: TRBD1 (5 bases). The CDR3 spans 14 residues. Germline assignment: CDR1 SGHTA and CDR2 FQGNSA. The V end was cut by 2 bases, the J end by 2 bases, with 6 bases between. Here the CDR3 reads CASSLQGNTGELFF. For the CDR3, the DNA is TGTGCCAGCAGCTTACAGGGAAACACCGGGGAGCTGTTTTTT.